One sample yielded the 10 T cell receptor beta chains listed below, sequenced in a study of CXCR3-negative and CXCR3-positive naive CD8 T cells. Libraries of TRB cDNA were made by 5' RACE and carried UMIs. Using the 5' RACE reads, TCRdb records one entry per CDR3 protein without DNA. This sample's clone table lists 45,000 or so distinct CDR3 sequences. Sample: memory CD8+ T cells from blood. These receptors originate from a human donor in good health. Some clones in this sample may be carry-over from other donors' samples.

The chain links TRBV5-8 to TRBJ2-1. Germline CDR1 is SGHTS and CDR2 is YDEGEE. This CDR3 is 17 amino acids long. This CDR3 reads CASMPVGPFGSYNEQFF.

This chain joins TRBV12-3 or TRBV12-4 and TRBJ2-7. CDR3 length equals 12 residues. This CDR3 reads CASSLAYYEQYF.

J is TRBJ1-1 and V is TRBV6-5; without DNA, the TCRdb call of TRBD1 cannot be checked. Germline V gene lookup returns CDR1 MNHEY and CDR2 SVGAGI. The CDR3 extends over 16 amino acids. The chain's CDR3 is CASSYGVPGLNTEAFF.

The V gene is TRBV2, the J gene TRBJ2-5. This CDR3 spans 13 amino acids. CDR1 is SNHLY, CDR2 FYNNEI, per germline. CDR3 residues: CASSGNFVETQYF. The whole variable domain, remainder taken from reference TRBV2 and TRBJ2-5, is EPEVTQTPSHQVTQMGQEVILRCVPISNHLYFYWYRQILGQKVEFLVSFYNNEISEKSEIFDDQFSVERPDGSNFTLKIRSTKLEDSAMYFCASSGNFVETQYFGPGTRLLVL.

The V call is TRBV5-1, the J call TRBJ1-4; the D call of TRBD1 rests on TCRdb alone, since no DNA is present to check it. The CDR3 has 17 residues. CDR1 is SGHRS, CDR2 YFSETQ, per germline. CDR3 amino acids: CASSLEGQGRSNEKLFF.

This rearrangement joins TRBV28 to TRBJ2-1; with no DNA, the TCRdb D assignment of TRBD1 cannot be verified. Germline V gene data show CDR1 as MDHEN and CDR2 as SYDVKM. The CDR3 runs 16 residues. The CDR3 loop is CASSSPLYRSYNEQFF.

The CDR3 region is CASSHIKVTDTYEQYF. This rearrangement joins TRBV23-1 to TRBJ2-7; TCRdb picks TRBD1, but there is no DNA to check that call. TRBV23-1 is recorded as an ORF, its role being uncertain. The CDR3 loop spans 16 amino acids.

The chain links TRBV14 to TRBJ2-7; as DNA is missing, the TRBD1 call by TCRdb cannot be tested. Per the germline V gene, CDR1 is SGHDN and CDR2 is FVKESK. The CDR3 has 14 residues. The CDR3: CASSRTGDTYEQYF.

The chain carries TRBV29-1 and TRBJ1-2. Germline loops: CDR1 SQVTM, CDR2 ANQGSEA. The CDR3 runs 12 residues. This CDR3 is CSVEDRAPGYTF. The variable domain in full, completed from reference TRBV29-1 and TRBJ1-2, reads SAVISQKPSRDICQRGTSLTIQCQVDSQVTMMFWYRQQPGQSLTLIATANQGSEATYESGFVIDKFPISRPNLTFSTLTVSNMSPEDSSIYLCSVEDRAPGYTFGSGTRLTVV.

The chain combines TRBV7-8 with TRBJ1-3. The CDR3 runs 16 residues. Germline-derived CDR1 and CDR2 are SGHVS and FQNEAQ. The CDR3 spells CASTSGRVPPGNTIYF. The full variable domain, in which reference TRBV7-8 and TRBJ1-3 provide the parts outside the CDR3, is GAGVSQSPRYKVAKRGQDVALRCDPISGHVSLFWYQQALGQGPEFLTYFQNEAQLDKSGLPSDRFFAERPEGSVSTLKIQRTQQEDSAVYLCASTSGRVPPGNTIYFGEGSWLTVV.